Presented here are 28 T cell receptor beta chains from one specimen sequenced in a study of CD8 T cells in ankylosing spondylitis (dated by TCRdb to about 2017). What the authors observed across the whole study: Blood from ankylosing spondylitis patients appeared to be characterized by a TCR beta motif composed of 7 to 9 highly homologous amino acid variants.

The receptor library was made with 5' RACE. Sequencing was carried out with an Illumina HiSeq 2500. TCRdb redid the processing of the public reads, applying fastp at Q25 and MiXCR, and retained in-frame beta chains. Each CDR3 protein appears once, grouped with its most common genes and DNA. This sample is represented by roughly 700,000 distinct CDR3 sequences; around 20% of them were singletons. The ten most abundant clones make up 15% to 20% of the sample. Their specific antigens are unknown. Sequencing was performed on blood, either unsorted or a sorted T cell fraction (not recorded which). The receptors were sampled from a male donor with ankylosing spondylitis.

This clonotype was seen only a few times. The J gene is TRBJ1-2, the V gene TRBV5-5; 9 nucleotides match TRBD1. Unmatched junction bases numbered 13, after V lost 3 bases and J lost 7 bases. Germline V gene lookup returns CDR1 SGHKS and CDR2 YYEKEE (reference sequence). This CDR3 region has 16 residues. CDR3 protein: CASSSSTGTGTGGYTF. The CDR3, as DNA: TGTGCCAGCAGCTCATCGACCGGGACAGGGACTGGTGGCTACACCTTC. Based on the CDR3 plus reference TRBV5-5 and TRBJ1-2, the full variable domain is DAGVTQSPTHLIKTRGQQVTLRCSPISGHKSVSWYQQVLGQGPQFIFQYYEKEERGRGNFPDRFSARQFPNYSSELNVNALLLGDSALYLCASSSSTGTGTGGYTFGSGTRLTVV.

In its sample, this clonotype was seen a few times. The rearrangement links TRBV29-1 to TRBJ2-3; TRBD2 aligns across 9 bases. Germline CDR1 reads SQVTM; CDR2 reads ANQGSEA. The CDR3 is 15 residues long. The J segment lost 3 bases and the V segment lost 7 bases, leaving 11 bases of the junction unmatched. The CDR3: CSGQLAGDPTDTQYF. The DNA of the CDR3 is TGCAGCGGACAACTAGCGGGCGACCCAACAGATACGCAGTATTTT.

This clonotype occurred a few times. CDR3 sequence (DNA): TGCGCCAGCAGCCAAGAAGGAGAGCGGGAGTTCTACGAGCAGTACTTC. Its protein is CASSQEGEREFYEQYF. This chain connects TRBV4-1 to TRBJ2-7; 8 bases are shared with TRBD2. V lost 0 bases and J lost 3; bases outside the gene matches: 7. Germline-derived CDR1 and CDR2 are MGHRA and YSYEKL. This CDR3 is built from 16 residues.

This clonotype was seen a few times. J is TRBJ2-1 and V is TRBV7-2; 13 bases are shared with TRBD2. Germline values: CDR1 SGHTA, CDR2 FQGNSA. The V gene end was trimmed by 5 bases and the J gene end by 6 bases; junction bases not matched to a gene: 4. The CDR3 totals 15 residues. The CDR3 DNA reads as TGTGCCAGCAGCCGGACTAGCGGGAGTACCAATGAGCAGTTCTTC. Translation: CASSRTSGSTNEQFF.

This clonotype occurred a few times. The chain links TRBV12-3 or TRBV12-4 to TRBJ1-5; tentatively, D is TRBD1 (6 bases). This CDR3 is 15 amino acids long. With 5 bases removed from V and 1 base from J, the gap between germline ends came to 12 bases. Here the CDR3 reads CASSQQGRSNQPQHF. CDR3 DNA sequence: TGTGCCAGCAGTCAACAGGGTAGGAGCAATCAGCCCCAGCATTTT.

This clonotype showed up many times. The chain combines TRBV27 with TRBJ2-1, with D possibly matching TRBD2 (5 bases). CDR3 length: 13 amino acids. V gave up 0 bases and J gave up 7 bases, with 7 bases separating them. CDR1 and CDR2 from the germline V gene are MNHEY and SMNVEV (reference sequence). CDR3 sequence (DNA): TGTGCCAGCAGTTTATCTCGGGGTAATGAGCAGTTCTTC. This translates into CASSLSRGNEQFF.

This clonotype was seen repeatedly, ten times or more. The chain has TRBV25-1 and TRBJ2-7, with TRBD1 as a possible D gene (5 bases). Trimming shortened V by 1 base and J by 3 bases, and 7 bases separated the two germline ends. The CDR3 spans 13 residues. Germline V CDR1 and CDR2: MGHDK, SYGVNS. The CDR3 is CASSESGNYEQYF. The CDR3 coding sequence is TGTGCCAGCAGTGAATCAGGGAACTACGAGCAGTACTTC.

The chain couples TRBV12-3 or TRBV12-4 to TRBJ1-6; tentatively, D is TRBD1 (5 bases). V gave up 0 bases and J gave up 8 bases, with 5 bases separating them. There are 13 residues in the CDR3. In DNA, the CDR3 is TGTGCCAGCAGTTTAGCCAGGGATTCACCCCTCCACTTT. This encodes CASSLARDSPLHF.

This clonotype has just a few counts. The gene calls are TRBV7-8 and TRBJ1-2; the D is unclear. The V and J ends lost 1 base and 6 bases respectively, with 9 bases between them. Per germline, CDR1 SGHVS and CDR2 FQNEAQ. This CDR3 is built from 13 residues. This CDR3 is CASSLVSLNGYTF. DNA of the CDR3: TGTGCCAGCAGCTTAGTATCTCTCAATGGCTACACCTTC. The full variable domain, in which reference TRBV7-8 and TRBJ1-2 provide the parts outside the CDR3, is GAGVSQSPRYKVAKRGQDVALRCDPISGHVSLFWYQQALGQGPEFLTYFQNEAQLDKSGLPSDRFFAERPEGSVSTLKIQRTQQEDSAVYLCASSLVSLNGYTFGSGTRLTVV.

The chain couples TRBV20-1 to TRBJ1-2, with 11 bases that match TRBD1. Germline CDR1 DFQATT, CDR2 SNEGSKA (reference sequence). Losses at the gene ends were 4 bases for V and 8 bases for J; bases not matched to a gene: 6. The CDR3 contains 13 residues. CDR3 residues: CSANGQGAEGYTF. The CDR3 DNA reads TGCAGTGCTAACGGACAGGGGGCAGAAGGCTACACCTTC.

This rearrangement joins TRBV6-5 to TRBJ2-7; D is unclear. The CDR3 runs to 12 residues. Germline lookup yields CDR1 MNHEY and CDR2 SVGAGI. V gave up 2 bases and J gave up 6 bases, with 8 bases separating them. CDR3: CASSYGKGEQYF. The DNA of the CDR3 is TGTGCCAGCAGTTACGGCAAAGGCGAGCAGTACTTC.

This clonotype was observed a few times. The J gene is TRBJ2-7, the V gene TRBV12-3 or TRBV12-4, with 14 bases fitting TRBD2. The CDR3 loop spans 19 amino acids. After removal of 0 bases from V and 0 bases from J, the junction contained 7 bases not matched to a gene. The CDR3 reads CASSLAFGTSGRDSYEQYF. The CDR3 DNA reads TGTGCCAGCAGTTTAGCGTTCGGGACTAGCGGGAGAGACTCCTACGAGCAGTACTTC.

The chain has TRBV7-9 and TRBJ2-1; maybe TRBD1 (5 bases). Germline values: CDR1 SEHNR, CDR2 FQNEAQ (reference sequence). Trimming shortened V by 5 bases and J by 3 bases, and 11 bases separated the two germline ends. This CDR3 is built from 14 residues. The CDR3 DNA reads as TGTGCCAGCAGCACCTATCAGGGCTACAATGAGCAGTTCTTC. This gives the protein CASSTYQGYNEQFF.

This clonotype turned up a few times. V gene TRBV20-1 combines with J gene TRBJ1-6, with 7 positions matching TRBD1. Germline V gene sequence: CDR1 DFQATT, CDR2 SNEGSKA (reference sequence). V shed 3 bases and J 2 bases; nucleotides not matched to a gene: 7. This CDR3 has 16 residues. The CDR3 region has the DNA TGCAGTGCTAGGGATGACAGGGACGCCTATAATTCACCCCTCCACTTT. It is translated as CSARDDRDAYNSPLHF.

The rearrangement uses TRBV7-2 and TRBJ1-4, with 10 bases fitting TRBD1. V lost 5 bases, J lost 7 bases, and 7 bases stayed unmatched. The CDR3 consists of 15 residues. The germline V gene has CDR1 SGHTA and CDR2 FQGNSA. In DNA, the CDR3 is TGTGCCAGCAGCCATAGGACAGGGGGGAGTGAAAAACTGTTTTTT. Its translation: CASSHRTGGSEKLFF.

This clonotype was recorded many times. The V and J genes are TRBV12-3 or TRBV12-4 and TRBJ2-1; D may be TRBD2 (7 bases). V was shortened by 4 bases and J by 6 bases, with 13 bases between the two germline ends. The CDR3 spans 14 residues. The DNA for the CDR3 is TGTGCCAGCAGTTGGGGGGGGCCTTTCAATGAGCAGTTCTTC. It translates to CASSWGGPFNEQFF.

This clonotype was observed many times. The chain links TRBV4-1 to TRBJ2-1, with 7 nucleotides matching TRBD2. Unmatched junction bases numbered 3, after V lost 0 bases and J lost 4 bases. Germline CDR1 reads MGHRA; CDR2 reads YSYEKL. CDR3 length: 15 amino acids. The CDR3 region has the DNA TGCGCCAGCAGCCAAGATAGGACTAGTTACAATGAGCAGTTCTTC. Translated, it gives CASSQDRTSYNEQFF.

This clonotype was detected a few times. The gene calls are TRBV20-1 and TRBJ2-7, with D hard to call. CDR1 is DFQATT and CDR2 is SNEGSKA in the germline V gene (reference sequence). CDR3 length: 12 amino acids. Trimming left V 6 bases short and J 3 bases short, with 12 bases between. The CDR3 nucleotides are TGCAGTGCCTTTGGACCTTTCTACGAGCAGTACTTC. Translation gives CSAFGPFYEQYF.

V gene TRBV12-5 combines with J gene TRBJ2-7; weak D call: TRBD1 (5 bases). Germline V gene data show CDR1 as LGHNT and CDR2 as FRNRAP. The CDR3 has 14 residues. Trimming removed 1 base at V and 1 base at J, with 8 bases between. CDR3 region: CASGLGTPSYEQYF. CDR3 nucleotides: TGTGCTAGTGGTTTGGGGACACCTTCCTACGAGCAGTACTTC.

The chain couples TRBV4-2 to TRBJ1-2; the D gene is possibly TRBD1 (6 bases). This CDR3 is 16 amino acids long. In germline, CDR1 is LGHNA, CDR2 YNFKEQ. The ends were cut back, 2 bases at V and 0 bases at J, with 13 bases in the middle. The CDR3 loop reads CASSQLDRPPNYGYTF. The DNA for the CDR3 is TGTGCCAGCAGCCAACTTGACAGGCCACCTAACTATGGCTACACCTTC.

This clonotype has only a few counts. The chain couples TRBV28 to TRBJ1-1, with D possibly being TRBD1 (5 bases). Deletions cut 5 bases from V and 4 bases from J, with 14 bases between. Looked up from germline, CDR1 is MDHEN and CDR2 is SYDVKM. This CDR3 is built from 14 residues. CDR3 protein: CASSARSGSTEAFF. The CDR3 DNA sequence: TGTGCCAGCAGTGCCAGATCAGGGAGCACTGAAGCTTTCTTT.

Here the CDR3 DNA reads TGCGCCAGCAGCGTGACAGGGGCAGTTCCAGAGACCCAGTACTTC. Translated, it gives CASSVTGAVPETQYF. V usage is TRBV5-1 and J usage is TRBJ2-5; 8 bases are shared with TRBD1. V dropped 4 bases and J dropped 4; count of bases not matched to a gene: 9. The CDR3 spans 15 residues. CDR1 and CDR2 from the germline V gene are SGHRS and YFSETQ.

This clonotype was detected a few times. The rearrangement joins TRBV5-1 to TRBJ1-1, with D uncertain. Germline V lookup: CDR1 SGHRS, CDR2 YFSETQ. Trimming stripped 0 bases from V and 4 bases from J, with 10 bases between. The CDR3 covers 14 residues. The CDR3 nucleotides are TGCGCCAGCAGCTTGGTGAACAGTCTCACTGAAGCTTTCTTT. This translates into CASSLVNSLTEAFF. Full variable domain (outside the CDR3, taken from reference TRBV5-1 and TRBJ1-1): KAGVTQTPRYLIKTRGQQVTLSCSPISGHRSVSWYQQTPGQGLQFLFEYFSETQRNKGNFPGRFSGRQFSNSRSEMNVSTLELGDSALYLCASSLVNSLTEAFFGQGTRLTVV.

This clonotype was counted between two and nine times. The chain couples TRBV5-1 to TRBJ1-4; TRBD1 matches 8 bases. The CDR3 length is 16 residues. Germline V gives CDR1 SGHRS, CDR2 YFSETQ. V lost 4 bases, J lost 2 bases, and 7 bases stayed unmatched. As DNA, the CDR3 is TGCGCCAGCAGCCCAGAAACAGGGGGGACTAATGAAAAACTGTTTTTT. This encodes CASSPETGGTNEKLFF.

The chain links TRBV5-1 to TRBJ2-1, with D maybe TRBD1 (5 bases). V lost 1 base and J lost 1, with 9 bases in between. The germline V gene has CDR1 SGHRS and CDR2 YFSETQ. This CDR3 region has 15 residues. The CDR3 reads CASSLIRASYNEQFF. The CDR3 region has the DNA TGCGCCAGCAGCTTGATCAGGGCTTCCTACAATGAGCAGTTCTTC.

This clonotype occurred many times. The rearrangement joins TRBV12-3 or TRBV12-4 to TRBJ2-7, with unresolved D. Trimming removed 3 bases from V and 0 bases from J, with 9 bases in between. This CDR3 spans 14 amino acids. The CDR3 sequence: CASSFGSSSYEQYF. The CDR3 DNA reads as TGTGCCAGCAGTTTTGGGTCTAGCTCCTACGAGCAGTACTTC.

This clonotype has a handful of counts. The rearrangement joins TRBV14 to TRBJ1-3; D gene uncertain. Germline V gene lookup returns CDR1 SGHDN and CDR2 FVKESK. The CDR3 loop spans 14 amino acids. Trimming shortened V by 1 base and J by 0 bases, and 4 bases separated the two germline ends. The DNA for the CDR3 is TGTGCCAGCAGCCAAGCTAGCTCTGGAAACACCATATATTTT. Translated: CASSQASSGNTIYF.

V and J are TRBV12-3 or TRBV12-4 and TRBJ1-6; TRBD1 aligns across 10 bases. The CDR3 spans 15 residues. V lost 3 bases and J lost 10; bases outside the gene matches: 6. CDR3 sequence (DNA): TGTGCCAGCAGTTTTCACCGGGACAGGGGATCACCCCTCCACTTT. Translation gives CASSFHRDRGSPLHF.